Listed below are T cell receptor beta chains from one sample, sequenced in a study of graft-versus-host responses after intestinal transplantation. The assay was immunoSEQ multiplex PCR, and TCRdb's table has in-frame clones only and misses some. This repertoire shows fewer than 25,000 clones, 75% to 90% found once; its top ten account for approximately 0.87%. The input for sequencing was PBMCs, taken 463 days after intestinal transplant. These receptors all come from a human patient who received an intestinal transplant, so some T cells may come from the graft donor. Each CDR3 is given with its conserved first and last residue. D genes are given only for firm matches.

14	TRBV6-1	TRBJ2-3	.	CASLRQGRTDTQYF
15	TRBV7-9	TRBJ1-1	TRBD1	CASSPRNRGRGEAFF
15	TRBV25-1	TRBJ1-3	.	CASSDAQGAGNTIYF
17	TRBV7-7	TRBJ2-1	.	CASSLGKGTTSYNEQFF
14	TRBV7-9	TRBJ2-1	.	CASSLSGGYNEQFF
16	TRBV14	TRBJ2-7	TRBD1	CASSQDRGLEHYEQYF
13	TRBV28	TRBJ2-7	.	CATKLSAGREQYF
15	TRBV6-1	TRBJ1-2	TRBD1	CASSAPGQGALGYTF
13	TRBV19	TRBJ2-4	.	CASSVRYGDIQYF
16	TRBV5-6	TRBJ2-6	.	CASRRILGPGANVLTF
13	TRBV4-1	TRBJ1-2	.	CASSQEGGYGYTF
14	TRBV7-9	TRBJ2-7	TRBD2	CASSSSGSRYEQYF
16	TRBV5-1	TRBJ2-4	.	CASSSDRSLAKNIQYF
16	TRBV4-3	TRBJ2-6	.	CASSQDSHSGANVLTF
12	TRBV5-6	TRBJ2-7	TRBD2	CASSLPGGEQYF
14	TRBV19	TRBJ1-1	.	CASSIGGGNTEAFF
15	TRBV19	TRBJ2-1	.	CASSTPERSYNEQFF
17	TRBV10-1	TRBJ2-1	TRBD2	CASSTSPLAGDGNEQFF
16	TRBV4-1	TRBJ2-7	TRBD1	CASSHGGTGLSYEQYF
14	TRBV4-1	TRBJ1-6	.	CASSQGPYNSPLHF
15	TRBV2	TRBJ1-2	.	CASSPDPESSYGYTF
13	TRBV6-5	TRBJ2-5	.	CASSLGLGETQYF
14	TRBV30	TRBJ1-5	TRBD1	CAWSVLSGGQPQHF
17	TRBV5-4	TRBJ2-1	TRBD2	CASSLDTSGRRNNEQFF
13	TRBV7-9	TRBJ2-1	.	CASSVEGKDEQFF
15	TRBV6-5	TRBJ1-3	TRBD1	CASSPGGPARNTIYF
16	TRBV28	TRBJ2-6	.	CASNTLRQTGANVLTF
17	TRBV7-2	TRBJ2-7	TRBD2	CASSLGLAGGPWDEQYF
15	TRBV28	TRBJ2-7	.	CASSPTSISSYEQYF
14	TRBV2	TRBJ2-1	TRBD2	CASTDPSGNNEQFF
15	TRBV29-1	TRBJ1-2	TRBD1	CSVDKAGGANYGYTF
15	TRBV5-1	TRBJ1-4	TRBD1	CASSGQGAEYEKLFF
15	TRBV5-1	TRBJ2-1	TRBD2	CASSLAGVGRNEQFF
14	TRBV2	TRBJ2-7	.	CASTGSGDTHEQYF
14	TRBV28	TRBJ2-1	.	CASSRHPSYNEQFF
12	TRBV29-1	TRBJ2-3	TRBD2	CSAGGLTDTQYF
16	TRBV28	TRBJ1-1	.	CASSLGGIIGETEAFF
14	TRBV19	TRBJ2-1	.	CASSITRIYNEQFF
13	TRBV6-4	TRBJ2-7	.	CASRGPVLYEQYF
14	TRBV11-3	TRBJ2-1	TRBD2	CASSVSGLGGEQFF
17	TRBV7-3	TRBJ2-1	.	CASSLFPGDRGYNEQFF
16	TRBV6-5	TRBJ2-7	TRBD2	CASSYSRLAGNSEQYF
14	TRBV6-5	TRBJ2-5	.	CASTPGLGQETQYF
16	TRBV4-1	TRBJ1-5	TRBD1	CASSQGDRGAVWPQHF
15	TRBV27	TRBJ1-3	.	CASSPWGVSGNTIYF
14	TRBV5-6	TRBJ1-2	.	CASSLRVGGYGYTF
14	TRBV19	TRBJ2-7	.	CASSVRGRPNEQYF
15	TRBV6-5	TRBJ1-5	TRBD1	CASSLGQGGNQPQHF
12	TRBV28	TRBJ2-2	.	CASSLKTGELFF
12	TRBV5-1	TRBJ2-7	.	CASSFSSYEQYF
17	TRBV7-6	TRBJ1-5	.	CASSPWGRARSDQPQHF
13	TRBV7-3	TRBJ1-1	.	CASRARWDTEAFF
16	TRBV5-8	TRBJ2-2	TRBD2	CASSLWAGGNTGELFF